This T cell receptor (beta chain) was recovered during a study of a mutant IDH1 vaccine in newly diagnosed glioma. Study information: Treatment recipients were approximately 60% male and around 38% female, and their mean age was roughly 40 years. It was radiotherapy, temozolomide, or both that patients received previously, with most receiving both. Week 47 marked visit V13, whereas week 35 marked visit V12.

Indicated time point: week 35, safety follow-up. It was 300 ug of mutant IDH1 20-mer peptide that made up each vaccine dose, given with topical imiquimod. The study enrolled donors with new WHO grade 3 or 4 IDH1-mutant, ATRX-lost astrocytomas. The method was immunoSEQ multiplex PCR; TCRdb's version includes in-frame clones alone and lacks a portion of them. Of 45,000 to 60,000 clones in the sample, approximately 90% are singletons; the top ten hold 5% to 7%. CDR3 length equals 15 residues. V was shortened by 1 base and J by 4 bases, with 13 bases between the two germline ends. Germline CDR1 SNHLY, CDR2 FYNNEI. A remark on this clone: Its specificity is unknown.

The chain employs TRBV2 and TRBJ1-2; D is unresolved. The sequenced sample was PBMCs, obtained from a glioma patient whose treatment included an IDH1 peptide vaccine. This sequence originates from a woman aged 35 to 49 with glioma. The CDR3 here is CASSEEAPASYGYTF. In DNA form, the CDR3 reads TGTGCCAGCAGTGAAGAGGCTCCAGCGTCCTATGGCTACACCTTC.